This note documents a single TCR beta chain sequence. Its target is not known. This sample was included in a study of OX40 agonist ivuxolimab in advanced cancers. Study context: Dose-escalation cases comprised hepatocellular carcinoma, melanoma, renal cell or head and neck cancer.

Systemic immunosuppression or a history of autoimmune disease excluded patients. Assay used: immunoSEQ multiplex PCR; TCRdb lists only in-frame clones, some missing. The data show about 90,000 clones, 75% to 90% seen once. Trimming removed 3 bases at V and 2 bases at J, with 10 bases between. This CDR3 comprises 14 residues. Germline V gene sequence: CDR1 SGHAT, CDR2 FQNNGV. Study results and limitations: CD8+ T cells (on average) carried more expanded clones than CD4+ T cells.

This sample comprised CD4+ or CD8+ T cells sorted from blood, obtained in a trial of the OX40 agonist ivuxolimab. The genes are TRBV11-2 and TRBJ1-2; possible D gene TRBD1, 5 bases. The TCR comes from an adult with an advanced solid tumor such as melanoma, head and neck, liver or kidney cancer. CDR3 sequence reads: CASSFGTRNYGYTF. The CDR3 DNA reads TGTGCCAGCAGCTTCGGGACTCGGAACTATGGCTACACCTTC.